A selection of T cell receptor beta chains follows, all from one sample in a study of T cell changes during pregnancy in multiple sclerosis. TCRdb's copy holds only in-frame clones and misses some; the assay was immunoSEQ multiplex PCR. The data show around 59,000 clones, with 90% to 95% seen just once and less than 5% held by the top ten. The material was CD8+ T cells from peripheral blood mononuclear cells, obtained in the second trimester of pregnancy. These TCRs come from a female donor with multiple sclerosis, enrolled in a pregnancy study. The CDR3 runs from the conserved cysteine through the conserved F or W. A D gene is named only where the DNA matches it firmly. Expanded clones get a size class; other rows say once, few or many, or leave the size out.

V,J,D,size,DNA,CDR3
TRBV7-8,TRBJ1-5,.,.,TGTGCCAGCAGCGTGACCGGGACTCAAAGTAGGCCCCAGCATTTT,CASSVTGTQSRPQHF
TRBV7-8,TRBJ2-7,TRBD1,.,TGTGCCAGCAGCCCCTCCGGGACAGGGGTCCACGAGCAGTACTTC,CASSPSGTGVHEQYF
TRBV7-9,TRBJ2-1,TRBD2,.,TGTGCCAGCAGCTCGACACTAGCGCTCTCCTACAATGAGCAGTTCTTC,CASSSTLALSYNEQFF
TRBV7-2,TRBJ2-2,TRBD2,.,TGTGCCAGCAGCCCTTTCGGGGGGGTCAACACCGGGGAGCTGTTTTTT,CASSPFGGVNTGELFF
TRBV23-1,TRBJ1-5,.,few,TGCGCCAGCAGTCAATTAATCCGGGACAATCAGCCCCAGCATTTT,CASSQLIRDNQPQHF
TRBV18,TRBJ2-7,.,.,TGTGCCAGCTCATTGGGGGCGAGGTCCCTAGGCGAGCAGTACTTC,CASSLGARSLGEQYF
TRBV7-3,TRBJ2-7,.,.,TGTGCCAGCAGCTTAGAGGGGGGGTTAGTCTACGAGCAGTACTTC,CASSLEGGLVYEQYF
TRBV9,TRBJ1-1,TRBD1,.,TGTGCCAGCAGCGTAGGGGACAGGCCGAACACTGAAGCTTTCTTT,CASSVGDRPNTEAFF
TRBV4-3,TRBJ2-2,TRBD2,.,TGCGCCAGCAGCCAAGATCGGCGGGGGAGCGGGGAGCTGTTTTTT,CASSQDRRGSGELFF
TRBV7-6,TRBJ1-1,TRBD1,.,TGTGCCAGCAGCTCACCCGGACAGGGGAAAAACACTGAAGCTTTCTTT,CASSSPGQGKNTEAFF
TRBV19,TRBJ2-7,TRBD1,.,TGTGCCAGTAGTATAGAGACAGGGGGGGAGCAGTACTTC,CASSIETGGEQYF
TRBV5-1,TRBJ2-7,TRBD2,.,TGCGCCAGCAGCCCGCGGGAGGGCAGTACCTACGAGCAGTACTTC,CASSPREGSTYEQYF
TRBV27,TRBJ2-7,.,.,TGTGCCACGGGACATGGGGCGGACGAGCAGTACTTC,CATGHGADEQYF
TRBV9,TRBJ1-2,TRBD1,.,TGTGCCAGCAGCGACGTACGCGGGACAGCTAATGGCTACACCTTC,CASSDVRGTANGYTF
TRBV6-6,TRBJ1-5,TRBD1,.,TGTGCCAGCAGTTACGACAGGGAATATCAGCCCCAGCATTTT,CASSYDREYQPQHF
TRBV7-9,TRBJ1-3,TRBD1,once,TGTGCCAGCAGCTCTCAGACAGGGGCTGGAAACACCATATATTTT,CASSSQTGAGNTIYF
TRBV27,TRBJ2-7,TRBD1,.,TGTGCCAGCAGTCCCCTGACAGGGTTAGGGCACTACGAGCAGTACTTC,CASSPLTGLGHYEQYF
TRBV4-3,TRBJ1-2,TRBD1,.,TGCGCCAGCAGCCAAGATCTCGCAGGGGGCTCCTATGGCTACACCTTC,CASSQDLAGGSYGYTF
TRBV9,TRBJ2-1,.,.,TGTGCCAGCAGCGCATCGGGGGACGGGCAGTTCTTC,CASSASGDGQFF
TRBV27,TRBJ1-1,.,.,TGTGCCTGTTCCCCGAGCGAGAACACTGAAGCTTTCTTT,CACSPSENTEAFF
TRBV7-9,TRBJ1-1,TRBD1,.,TGTGCCAGCAGGGACAGACAGGGGCAAGGTGAAGCTTTCTTT,CASRDRQGQGEAFF
TRBV2,TRBJ2-7,TRBD2,.,TGTGCCAGCAGTGGGGAGGGTACCATCTACGACTTGTCGGACTTC,CASSGEGTIYDLSDF
TRBV7-6,TRBJ1-1,.,.,TGTGCCAGCAGCTTAGCGGGGGGTTCTGAAGCTTTCTTT,CASSLAGGSEAFF
TRBV7-3,TRBJ1-5,TRBD1,.,TGTGCCAGCAGCCCCAAGACCCGACAGGGGGTATATCAGCCCCAGCATTTT,CASSPKTRQGVYQPQHF
TRBV4-3,TRBJ2-7,TRBD1,.,TGCGCCAGCAGCCAAGGAATGGGCGGACAGGGGGCCTACGAGCAGTACTTC,CASSQGMGGQGAYEQYF